The rows below give T cell receptor beta chains drawn from one sample of a study of blood T cell repertoires in COVID-19. Sequencing used immunoSEQ multiplex PCR; TCRdb keeps in-frame clones, though not all of them. The data show around 100,000 clones, 80% to 95% seen once. Material for sequencing was peripheral blood. Receptors originate from a woman in her forties or fifties with COVID-19, enrolled during active disease. Both conserved end residues are part of each CDR3. The order of the fields is CDR3 protein, J gene, V gene, D gene. A D gene is named only where the DNA matches it firmly.

CDR3aa: CASSSAGSTGEDTQYF
j_gene: TRBJ2-3
v_gene: TRBV28
d_gene: TRBD1

CDR3aa: CASSLQIKAFF
j_gene: TRBJ1-1
v_gene: TRBV12-3/TRBV12-4
d_gene: .

CDR3aa: CASSPRTDGYGYTF
j_gene: TRBJ1-2
v_gene: TRBV27
d_gene: .

CDR3aa: CASKPQDGGELNSMNTEAFF
j_gene: TRBJ1-1
v_gene: TRBV10-1
d_gene: .

CDR3aa: CASSPGWGLNEQFF
j_gene: TRBJ2-1
v_gene: TRBV11-3
d_gene: .

CDR3aa: CASSPKPPVETQYF
j_gene: TRBJ2-5
v_gene: TRBV18
d_gene: .

CDR3aa: CASSLWEGHNSPLHF
j_gene: TRBJ1-6
v_gene: TRBV5-5
d_gene: .

CDR3aa: CASSQEGDRGGYTF
j_gene: TRBJ1-2
v_gene: TRBV14
d_gene: TRBD1

CDR3aa: CASSSRGGNQPQHF
j_gene: TRBJ1-5
v_gene: TRBV7-8
d_gene: .

CDR3aa: CATSPGSSNQPQHF
j_gene: TRBJ1-5
v_gene: TRBV24-1
d_gene: .